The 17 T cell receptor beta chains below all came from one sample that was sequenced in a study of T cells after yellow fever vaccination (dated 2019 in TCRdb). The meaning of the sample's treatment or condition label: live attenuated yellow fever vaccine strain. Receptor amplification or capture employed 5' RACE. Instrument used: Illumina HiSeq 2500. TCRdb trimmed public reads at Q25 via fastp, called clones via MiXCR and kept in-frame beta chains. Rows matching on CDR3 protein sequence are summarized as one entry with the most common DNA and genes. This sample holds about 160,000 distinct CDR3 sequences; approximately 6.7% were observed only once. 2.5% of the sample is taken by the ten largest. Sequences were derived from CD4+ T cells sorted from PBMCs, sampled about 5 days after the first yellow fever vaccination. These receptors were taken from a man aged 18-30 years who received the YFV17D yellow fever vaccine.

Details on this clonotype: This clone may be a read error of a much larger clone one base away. The DNA for the CDR3 is TGTGCCAGCTCACCCCAGTGGTCCTACGAGCAGTACGTC. This sequence encodes CASSPQWSYEQYV. This chain links TRBV18 with TRBJ2-7; D is ambiguous. The CDR3 length is 13 residues. With 3 bases removed from V and 1 base from J, the gap between germline ends came to 7 bases. Germline CDR1 reads KGHSH; CDR2 reads LQKENI.

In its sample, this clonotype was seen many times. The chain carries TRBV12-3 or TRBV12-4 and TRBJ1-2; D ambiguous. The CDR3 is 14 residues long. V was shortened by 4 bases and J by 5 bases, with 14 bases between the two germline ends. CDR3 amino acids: CASSSELAPYGYTF. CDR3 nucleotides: TGTGCCAGCAGTTCCGAGCTGGCGCCTTATGGCTACACCTTC.

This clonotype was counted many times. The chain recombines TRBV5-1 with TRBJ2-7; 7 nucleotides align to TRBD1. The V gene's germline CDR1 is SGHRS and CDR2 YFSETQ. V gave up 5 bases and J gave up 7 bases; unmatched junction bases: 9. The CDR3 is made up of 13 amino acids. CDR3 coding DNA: TGCGCCAGCAGACCTACAGGGGAAGGGGAGCAGTACGTC. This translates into CASRPTGEGEQYV.

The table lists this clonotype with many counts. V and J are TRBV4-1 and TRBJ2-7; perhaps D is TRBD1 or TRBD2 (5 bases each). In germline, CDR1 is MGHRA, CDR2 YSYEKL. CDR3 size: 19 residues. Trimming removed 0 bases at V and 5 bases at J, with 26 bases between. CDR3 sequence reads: CASSQEADWTPRRRNEQYF. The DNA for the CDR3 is TGCGCCAGCAGCCAAGAGGCGGACTGGACACCCCGGCGGAGGAACGAGCAGTACTTC.

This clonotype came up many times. CDR3 coding DNA: TGCAGTGCCCAAGCAGGGGCGGGGTCCTACGAGCAGTACTTC. This encodes CSAQAGAGSYEQYF. The V gene is TRBV20-1, the J gene TRBJ2-7; the D gene could be TRBD1 or TRBD2 (6 bases each). CDR3 length: 14 residues. The V and J ends lost 6 bases and 1 base respectively, with 16 bases between them. Germline V gene sequence: CDR1 DFQATT, CDR2 SNEGSKA (reference sequence).

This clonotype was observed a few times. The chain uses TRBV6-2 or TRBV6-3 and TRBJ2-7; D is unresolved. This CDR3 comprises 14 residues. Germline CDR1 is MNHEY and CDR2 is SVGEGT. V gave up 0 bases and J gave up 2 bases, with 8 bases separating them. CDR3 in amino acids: CASSYSGRAYEQYF. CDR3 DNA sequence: TGTGCCAGCAGTTACTCCGGCAGAGCCTACGAGCAGTACTTC.

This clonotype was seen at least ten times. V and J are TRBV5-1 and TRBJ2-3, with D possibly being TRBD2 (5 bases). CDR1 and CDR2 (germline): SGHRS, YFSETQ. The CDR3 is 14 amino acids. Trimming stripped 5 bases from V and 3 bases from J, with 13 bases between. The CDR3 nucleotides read TGCGCCAGCAGTGGGCTAGCCGGGACAGATACGCAGTATTTT. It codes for CASSGLAGTDTQYF.

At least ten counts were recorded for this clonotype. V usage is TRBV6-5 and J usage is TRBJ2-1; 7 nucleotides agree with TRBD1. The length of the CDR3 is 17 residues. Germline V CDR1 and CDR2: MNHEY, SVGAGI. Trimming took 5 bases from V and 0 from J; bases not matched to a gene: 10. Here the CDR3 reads CASSPSRTGSSYNEQFF. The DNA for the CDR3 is TGTGCCAGCAGTCCCTCGAGGACAGGTAGCTCCTACAATGAGCAGTTCTTC.

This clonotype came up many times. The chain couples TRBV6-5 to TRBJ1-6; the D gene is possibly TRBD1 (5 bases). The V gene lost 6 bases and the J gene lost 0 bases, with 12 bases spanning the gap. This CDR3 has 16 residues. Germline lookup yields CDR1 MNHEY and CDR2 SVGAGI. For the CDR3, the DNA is TGTGCCAGCAGCCCATGGGGGGGCTCCTATAATTCACCCCTCCACTTT. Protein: CASSPWGGSYNSPLHF.

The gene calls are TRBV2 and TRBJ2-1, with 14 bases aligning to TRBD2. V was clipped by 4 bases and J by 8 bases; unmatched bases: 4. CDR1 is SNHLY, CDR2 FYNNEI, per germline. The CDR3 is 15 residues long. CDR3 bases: TGTGCCAGCAGTGGACTAGCGGGGGGGCCCGATGAGCAGTTCTTC. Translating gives CASSGLAGGPDEQFF.

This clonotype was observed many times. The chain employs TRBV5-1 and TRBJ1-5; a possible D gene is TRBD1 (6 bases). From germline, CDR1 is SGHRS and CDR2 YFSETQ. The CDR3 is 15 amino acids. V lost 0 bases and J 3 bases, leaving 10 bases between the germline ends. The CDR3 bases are TGCGCCAGCAGCTTGGGGGGGGCGACCAATCAGCCCCAGCATTTT. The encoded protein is CASSLGGATNQPQHF.

CDR3 nucleotides: TGCAGTGCTCGGACTAGCGGGGGGGATAGGGATGAGCAGTTCTTC. Its protein product is CSARTSGGDRDEQFF. The rearrangement links TRBV20-1 to TRBJ2-1; TRBD2 matches 15 bases. There are 15 residues in the CDR3. The V segment lost 5 bases and the J segment 8 bases; nucleotides outside the gene matches: 7. In germline, CDR1 is DFQATT, CDR2 SNEGSKA (reference sequence).

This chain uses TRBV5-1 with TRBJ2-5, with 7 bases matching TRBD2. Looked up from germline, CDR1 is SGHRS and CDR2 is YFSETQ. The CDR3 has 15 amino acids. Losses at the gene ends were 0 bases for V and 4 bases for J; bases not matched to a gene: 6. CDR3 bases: TGCGCCAGCAGCTTGGAAGCGGGGACTCGAGAGACCCAGTACTTC. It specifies CASSLEAGTRETQYF.

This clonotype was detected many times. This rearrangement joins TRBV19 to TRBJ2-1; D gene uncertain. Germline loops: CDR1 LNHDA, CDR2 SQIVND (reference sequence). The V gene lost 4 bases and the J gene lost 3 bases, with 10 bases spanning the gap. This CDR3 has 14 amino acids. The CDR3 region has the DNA TGTGCCAGTAGTACCGACGGGTACTACAATGAGCAGTTCTTC. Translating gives CASSTDGYYNEQFF.

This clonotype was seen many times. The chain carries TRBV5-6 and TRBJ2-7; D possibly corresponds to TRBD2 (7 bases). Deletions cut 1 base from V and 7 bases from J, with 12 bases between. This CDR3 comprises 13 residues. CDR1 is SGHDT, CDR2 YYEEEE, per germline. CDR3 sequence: CASSLLRGGEQYV. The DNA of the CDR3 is TGTGCCAGCAGCTTGTTAAGGGGGGGTGAGCAGTACGTC.

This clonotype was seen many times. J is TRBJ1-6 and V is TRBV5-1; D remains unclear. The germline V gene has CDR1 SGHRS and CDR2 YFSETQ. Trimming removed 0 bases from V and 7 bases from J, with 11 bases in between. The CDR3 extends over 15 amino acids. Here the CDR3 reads CASSLVVGYNSPLHF. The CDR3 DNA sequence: TGCGCCAGCAGCTTGGTCGTGGGGTACAATTCACCCCTCCACTTT.

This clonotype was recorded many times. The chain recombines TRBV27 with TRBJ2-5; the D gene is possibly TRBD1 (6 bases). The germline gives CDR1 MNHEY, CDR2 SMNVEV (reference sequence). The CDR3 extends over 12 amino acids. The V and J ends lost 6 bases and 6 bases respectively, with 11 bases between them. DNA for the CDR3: TGTGCCAGCAGCCTAACAGGGAAGACCCAGTACTTC. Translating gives CASSLTGKTQYF.